This TCR beta chain came from a study of immune characterization of retroperitoneal liposarcoma (dated by TCRdb to the late 2010s). From a lookup of the germline V gene, CDR1 and CDR2 are SGHVT and SQSDAQ. The CDR3 goes from the cysteine to the phenylalanine over 17 residues. Only the CDR3 portion is preserved as DNA: 51 bases, with reading frame beginning at the first base. The method behind the library was PCR. For sequencing, a NextSeq 500 was employed. TCRdb reran the public reads through fastp at Q25 and MiXCR, keeping productive beta chains. Rows are combined by CDR3 protein, so each entry shows the most common genes and DNA. The sample records over 10,000 distinct CDR3 sequences, about 45% of which are singletons. Approximately 13% of the sample comes from the top ten. This clonotype was seen only a few times. Its antigen is currently not known. No clone much larger than this one lies a single base away; base qualities are absent.

This clonotype was obtained from a female donor with retroperitoneal liposarcoma. In this chain, TRBV7-4 is recombined with TRBJ2-1; the D gene is not confidently resolved. Matching the DNA end better, TRBJ2-7 makes the J call doubtful. What was sequenced was tumor tissue. The CDR3 reads as follows: CASSYELGISPYNEQYF. The bases read TGTGCCAGCAGCTACGAACTGGGAATATCTCCCTACAATGAGCAGTACTTC.